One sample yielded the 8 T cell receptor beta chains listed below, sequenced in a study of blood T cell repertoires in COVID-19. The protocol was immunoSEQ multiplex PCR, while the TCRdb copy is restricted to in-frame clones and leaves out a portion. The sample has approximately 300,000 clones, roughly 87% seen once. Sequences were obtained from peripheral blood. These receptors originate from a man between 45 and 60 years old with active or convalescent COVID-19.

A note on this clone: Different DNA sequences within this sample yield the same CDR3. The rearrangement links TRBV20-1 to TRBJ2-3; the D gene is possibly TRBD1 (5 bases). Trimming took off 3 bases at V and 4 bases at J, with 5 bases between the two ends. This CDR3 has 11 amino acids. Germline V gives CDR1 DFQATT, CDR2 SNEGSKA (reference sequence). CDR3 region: CSASRADTQYF. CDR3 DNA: TGCAGTGCTAGCAGGGCAGATACGCAGTATTTT.

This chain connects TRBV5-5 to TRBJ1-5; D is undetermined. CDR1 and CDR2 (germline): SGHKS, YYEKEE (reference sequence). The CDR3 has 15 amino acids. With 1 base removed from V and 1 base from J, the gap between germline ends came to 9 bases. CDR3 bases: TGTGCCAGCAGCTTGAACGGTGAGAGCAATCAGCCCCAGCATTTT. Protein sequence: CASSLNGESNQPQHF.

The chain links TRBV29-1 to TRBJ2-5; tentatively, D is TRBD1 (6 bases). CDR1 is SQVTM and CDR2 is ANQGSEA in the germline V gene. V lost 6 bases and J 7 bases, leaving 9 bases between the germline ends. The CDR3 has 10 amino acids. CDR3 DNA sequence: TGCAGCGTGAAAGGGGGGACCCAGTACTTC. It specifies CSVKGGTQYF.

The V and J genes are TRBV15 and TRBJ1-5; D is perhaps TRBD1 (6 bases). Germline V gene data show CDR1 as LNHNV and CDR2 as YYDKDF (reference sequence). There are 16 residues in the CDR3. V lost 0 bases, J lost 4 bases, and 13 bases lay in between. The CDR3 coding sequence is TGTGCCACCAGCAGAGATGATGGGGGGGCTAATCAGCCCCAGCATTTT. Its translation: CATSRDDGGANQPQHF.

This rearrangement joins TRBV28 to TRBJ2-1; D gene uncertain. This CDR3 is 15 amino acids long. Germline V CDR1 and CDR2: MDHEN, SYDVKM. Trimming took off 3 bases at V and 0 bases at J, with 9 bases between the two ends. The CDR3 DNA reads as TGTGCCAGCAGTTTGAGCCTAAGCTCCTACAATGAGCAGTTCTTC. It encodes CASSLSLSSYNEQFF.

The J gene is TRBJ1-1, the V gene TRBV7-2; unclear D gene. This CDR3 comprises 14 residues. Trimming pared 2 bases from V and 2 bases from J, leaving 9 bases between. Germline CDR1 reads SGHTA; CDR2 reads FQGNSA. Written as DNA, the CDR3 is TGTGCCAGCAGCTTACATCGGGGAAACACTGAAGCTTTCTTT. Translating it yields CASSLHRGNTEAFF.

CDR3 amino acids: CSVEGVGGYTDTQYF. DNA of the CDR3: TGCAGCGTTGAAGGAGTTGGCGGCTACACAGATACGCAGTATTTT. The chain couples TRBV29-1 to TRBJ2-3; D unresolved. The CDR3 covers 15 residues. Germline V gene lookup returns CDR1 SQVTM and CDR2 ANQGSEA. Deletions cut 1 base from V and 2 bases from J, with 13 bases between.

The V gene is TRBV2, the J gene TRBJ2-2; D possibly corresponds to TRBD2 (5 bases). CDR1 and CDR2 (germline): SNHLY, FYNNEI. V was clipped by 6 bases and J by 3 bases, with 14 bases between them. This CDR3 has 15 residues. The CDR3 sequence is CASRRLTTYTGELFF. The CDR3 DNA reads TGTGCCAGCAGGAGACTAACGACGTACACCGGGGAGCTGTTTTTT.